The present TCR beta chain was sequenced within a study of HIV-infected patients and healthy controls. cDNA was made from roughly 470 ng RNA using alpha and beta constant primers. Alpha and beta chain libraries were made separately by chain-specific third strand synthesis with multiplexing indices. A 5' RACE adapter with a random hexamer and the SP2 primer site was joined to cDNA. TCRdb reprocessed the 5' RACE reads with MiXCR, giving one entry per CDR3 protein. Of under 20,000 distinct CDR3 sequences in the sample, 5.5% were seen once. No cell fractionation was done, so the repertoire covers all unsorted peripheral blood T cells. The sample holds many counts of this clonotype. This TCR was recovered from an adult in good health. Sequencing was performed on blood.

DNA of the CDR3: TGTGCCACCAGTTCAATCGGACCCTATAATTCACCCCTCCACTTT. Residues: CATSSIGPYNSPLHF. V gene TRBV24-1 combines with J gene TRBJ1-6; D ambiguous. CDR3 length: 15 residues. Germline assignment: CDR1 KGHDR and CDR2 SFDVKD. V lost 6 bases and J 2 bases, leaving 10 bases between the germline ends.